A single sample is the source of the 11 T cell receptor beta chains below, sequenced in a study of blood T cell repertoires in COVID-19. Profiled with immunoSEQ multiplex PCR; TCRdb holds only in-frame clones, not every one. Of over 350,000 clones in the sample, 85% to 90% were seen once. Specimen: PBMCs or T cells enriched from blood (not recorded which). The receptors stem from a woman younger than 35 who had recovered from COVID-19.

DNA for the CDR3: TGTGCCAGCAGCCCCACCGGGACAGGGATCGGCACTGAAGCTTTCTTT. Its protein product is CASSPTGTGIGTEAFF. The chain couples TRBV14 to TRBJ1-1; TRBD1 aligns across 9 bases. V dropped 4 bases and J dropped 4; count of bases not matched to a gene: 10. Germline V lookup: CDR1 SGHDN, CDR2 FVKESK. This CDR3 contains 16 residues.

This clone was detected only once. This chain connects TRBV7-9 to TRBJ1-1, with a tentative D call TRBD1 (5 bases). CDR1 is SEHNR, CDR2 FQNEAQ, per germline (reference sequence). This CDR3 region has 17 residues. V lost 1 base and J lost 1, with 16 bases in between. As DNA, the CDR3 is TGTGCCAGCAGCTTAGTCCGCAGGGATTGGTCGAACACTGAAGCTTTCTTT. Translation: CASSLVRRDWSNTEAFF. The whole variable domain, filled in from reference TRBV7-9 and TRBJ1-1, reads DTGVSQNPRHKITKRGQNVTFRCDPISEHNRLYWYRQTLGQGPEFLTYFQNEAQLEKSRLLSDRFSAERPKGSFSTLEIQRTEQGDSAMYLCASSLVRRDWSNTEAFFGQGTRLTVV.

The chain combines TRBV7-9 with TRBJ1-1, with D possibly being TRBD1 (6 bases). CDR3 size: 15 residues. V shed 3 bases and J shed 6 bases, with 17 bases lying between them. Germline V gene data show CDR1 as SEHNR and CDR2 as FQNEAQ (reference sequence). In DNA, the CDR3 is TGTGCCAGCAGCTTCCAGGGGATTGATGTCGCTGAAGCTTTCTTT. As protein: CASSFQGIDVAEAFF.

The DNA of the CDR3 is TGTGCCAGCAGTTATCAAGGGGGTGGCACTGAAGCTTTCTTT. Encoded protein: CASSYQGGGTEAFF. The chain has TRBV2 and TRBJ1-1; D is perhaps TRBD1 (6 bases). The V end lost 5 bases, the J end lost 4 bases, and 14 bases lay between the germline ends. The CDR3 length is 14 residues. Germline V gene data show CDR1 as SNHLY and CDR2 as FYNNEI. The full variable domain, its missing parts supplied by reference TRBV2 and TRBJ1-1, is EPEVTQTPSHQVTQMGQEVILRCVPISNHLYFYWYRQILGQKVEFLVSFYNNEISEKSEIFDDQFSVERPDGSNFTLKIRSTKLEDSAMYFCASSYQGGGTEAFFGQGTRLTVV.

This clone showed up just once. The V call is TRBV2, the J call TRBJ2-7; 8 bases line up with TRBD1. Germline loops: CDR1 SNHLY, CDR2 FYNNEI. J lost 5 bases, V lost 6 bases, and 12 bases had no gene match. The CDR3 spans 15 residues. CDR3 nucleotide sequence: TGTGCCAGCAGGGGGGACAGGAGGGTGAGGGACGAGCAGTACTTC. Protein sequence: CASRGDRRVRDEQYF.

This chain joins TRBV18 and TRBJ1-2; D may be TRBD1 (5 bases). The CDR3 runs to 13 residues. The germline V gene has CDR1 KGHSH and CDR2 LQKENI. V dropped 2 bases and J dropped 4 bases, with 8 bases sitting between them. The DNA for the CDR3 is TGTGCCAGCTCACCAGACAGAATCTATGGCTACACCTTC. Its protein is CASSPDRIYGYTF.

This chain uses TRBV30 with TRBJ2-2, with D maybe TRBD2 (6 bases). V was clipped by 0 bases and J by 1 base, with 15 bases between them. The CDR3 is made up of 17 amino acids. CDR1 and CDR2 from the germline V gene are GTSNPN and SVGIG (reference sequence). CDR3 sequence: CAWSVVADHQNTGELFF. CDR3 bases: TGTGCCTGGAGTGTGGTAGCGGACCACCAGAACACCGGGGAGCTGTTTTTT.

J is TRBJ1-5 and V is TRBV7-6, with D perhaps matching TRBD1 (6 bases). V lost 1 base, J lost 7 bases, and 14 bases lay in between. Germline CDR1 reads SGHVS; CDR2 reads FNYEAQ. The CDR3 extends over 15 amino acids. CDR3 protein: CASSLGRGLYQPQHF. The DNA of the CDR3 is TGTGCCAGCAGCTTAGGCAGGGGTCTATACCAGCCCCAGCATTTT.

The chain employs TRBV6-4 and TRBJ1-5, with 8 positions matching TRBD1. The CDR3 spans 18 residues. Trimming removed 0 bases from V and 0 bases from J; junction bases left unmatched: 7. The germline V gene encodes CDR1 MRHNA and CDR2 SNTAGT. The CDR3 loop reads CASSDSEQGAYSNQPQHF. The CDR3 nucleotides read TGTGCCAGCAGTGACTCCGAGCAGGGGGCTTATAGCAATCAGCCCCAGCATTTT.

The chain couples TRBV9 to TRBJ2-7; D is perhaps TRBD1 (6 bases). The CDR3 is 14 residues long. CDR1 and CDR2 (germline): SGDLS, YYNGEE. V was shortened by 3 bases and J by 2 bases, with 12 bases between the two germline ends. The CDR3 DNA follows: TGTGCCAGCAGCGGGGAGACAGGAACCTACGAGCAGTACTTC. It encodes CASSGETGTYEQYF.

The chain joins TRBV28 to TRBJ1-1, with D hard to call. V was pared by 2 bases and J by 4 bases, with 5 bases between. From germline, CDR1 is MDHEN and CDR2 SYDVKM. The length of the CDR3 is 12 residues. CDR3 bases: TGTGCCAGCAGTTTAGGGCCCACTGAAGCTTTCTTT. It yields the protein CASSLGPTEAFF.